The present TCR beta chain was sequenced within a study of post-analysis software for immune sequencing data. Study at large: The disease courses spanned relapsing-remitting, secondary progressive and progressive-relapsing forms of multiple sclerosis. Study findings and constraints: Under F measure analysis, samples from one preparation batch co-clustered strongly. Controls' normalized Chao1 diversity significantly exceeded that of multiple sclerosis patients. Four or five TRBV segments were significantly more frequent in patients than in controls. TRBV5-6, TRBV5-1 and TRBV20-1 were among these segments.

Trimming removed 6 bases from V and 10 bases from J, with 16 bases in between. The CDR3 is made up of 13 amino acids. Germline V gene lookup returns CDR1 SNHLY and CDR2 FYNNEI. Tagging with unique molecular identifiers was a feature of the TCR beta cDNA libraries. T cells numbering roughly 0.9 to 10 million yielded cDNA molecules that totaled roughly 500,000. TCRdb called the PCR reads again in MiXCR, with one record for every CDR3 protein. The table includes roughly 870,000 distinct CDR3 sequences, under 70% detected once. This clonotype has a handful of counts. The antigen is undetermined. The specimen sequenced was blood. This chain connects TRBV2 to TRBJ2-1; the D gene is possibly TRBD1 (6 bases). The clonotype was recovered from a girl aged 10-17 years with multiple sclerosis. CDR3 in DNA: TGTGCCAGCAGGAAACTCGACAGGCGGGAGCAGTTCTTC. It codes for CASRKLDRREQFF.